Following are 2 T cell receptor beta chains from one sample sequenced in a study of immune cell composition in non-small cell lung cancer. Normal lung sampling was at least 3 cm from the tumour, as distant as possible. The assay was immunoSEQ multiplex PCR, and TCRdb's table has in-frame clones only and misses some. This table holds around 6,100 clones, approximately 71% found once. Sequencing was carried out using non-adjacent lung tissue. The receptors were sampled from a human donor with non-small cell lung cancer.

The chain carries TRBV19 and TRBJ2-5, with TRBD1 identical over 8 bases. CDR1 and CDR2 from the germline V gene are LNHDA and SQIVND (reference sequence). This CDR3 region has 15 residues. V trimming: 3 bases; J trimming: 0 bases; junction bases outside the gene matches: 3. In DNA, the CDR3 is TGTGCCAGTAGTATGACAGGGGTTAACCAAGAGACCCAGTACTTC. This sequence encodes CASSMTGVNQETQYF.

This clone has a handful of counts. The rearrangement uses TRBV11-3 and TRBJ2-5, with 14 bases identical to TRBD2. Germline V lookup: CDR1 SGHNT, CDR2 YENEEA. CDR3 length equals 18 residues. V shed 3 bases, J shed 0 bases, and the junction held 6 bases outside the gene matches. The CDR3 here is CASSLGLAGALYQETQYF. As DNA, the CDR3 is TGTGCCAGCAGCTTGGGACTAGCGGGGGCCCTGTACCAAGAGACCCAGTACTTC. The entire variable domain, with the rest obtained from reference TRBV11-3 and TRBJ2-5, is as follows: EAGVVQSPRYKIIEKKQPVAFWCNPISGHNTLYWYLQNLGQGPELLIRYENEEAVDDSQLPKDRFSAERLKGVDSTLKIQPAELGDSAVYLCASSLGLAGALYQETQYFGPGTRLLVL.